A single sample gave rise to the 14 T cell receptor beta chains below, sequenced in a study of T cells in Graves' hyperthyroidism and ophthalmopathy. TCR beta CDR3 region amplification was performed from RNA transcripts. HTBI primers were the set used in a first-round RT-PCR of the TCR CDR3. MiXCR was run by TCRdb on the multiplex PCR reads, yielding one entry per CDR3 protein. In the table there are about 570,000 distinct CDR3 sequences, about 45% of which are singletons. Sequenced input: peripheral blood or thyroid tissue (not recorded which). These receptors were collected from an adult woman with Graves' disease, either hyperthyroidism or ophthalmopathy (not recorded which).

This clonotype has a count of ten or more. J is TRBJ2-7 and V is TRBV5-1; 7 bases align to TRBD1. This CDR3 comprises 16 residues. The germline V gene encodes CDR1 SGHRS and CDR2 YFSETQ. Trimming took 0 bases from V and 6 from J; bases not matched to a gene: 12. The CDR3 loop is CASSLESSVTGSEQYF. The CDR3 region has the DNA TGCGCCAGCAGCTTGGAATCAAGTGTGACAGGGAGCGAGCAGTACTTC. The variable domain in full, with the rest retrieved from reference TRBV5-1 and TRBJ2-7, is KAGVTQTPRYLIKTRGQQVTLSCSPISGHRSVSWYQQTPGQGLQFLFEYFSETQRNKGNFPGRFSGRQFSNSRSEMNVSTLELGDSALYLCASSLESSVTGSEQYFGPGTRLTVT.

The chain combines TRBV2 with TRBJ2-5; D remains unclear. V was clipped by 3 bases and J by 11 bases, with 13 bases between them. The CDR3 covers 12 residues. Germline loops: CDR1 SNHLY, CDR2 FYNNEI. The CDR3 bases are TGTGCCAGCAGTGAGTCGGAGAGCAATCAGTACTTC. This encodes CASSESESNQYF.

This clonotype has ten or more counts. V gene TRBV9 combines with J gene TRBJ2-6; TRBD1 agrees at 12 bases. After removal of 2 bases from V and 2 bases from J, the junction contained 11 bases not matched to a gene. This CDR3 contains 20 residues. In germline, CDR1 is SGDLS, CDR2 YYNGEE. The CDR3 is CASSVTGTGGFSPGANVLTF. The CDR3 DNA sequence: TGTGCCAGCAGCGTTACCGGGACAGGGGGCTTTTCGCCTGGGGCCAACGTCCTGACTTTC.

Note on this clonotype: The junction departs from the called germline gene at one end, perhaps through a read error. The J gene is TRBJ2-7, the V gene TRBV5-1, with D tentatively TRBD1 (5 bases). CDR3 size: 14 residues. Germline V lookup: CDR1 SGHRS, CDR2 YFSETQ. Here the CDR3 DNA reads TGCGCCGGCAGCTCCGACAGTTTTTCCTACGAGCAGTACTTC. It specifies CAGSSDSFSYEQYF.

This clonotype showed up many times. V gene TRBV5-6 combines with J gene TRBJ1-1, with D perhaps matching TRBD1 (6 bases). Germline V lookup: CDR1 SGHDT, CDR2 YYEEEE. The CDR3 runs to 13 residues. V was trimmed by 0 bases and J by 10 bases, leaving 13 bases between them. CDR3 bases: TGTGCCAGCAGCTTGGGGGGGGCGCTTTTAGCTTTCTTT. As protein: CASSLGGALLAFF.

This clonotype was recorded at least ten times. The CDR3, as DNA: TGTGCCAGCAGCCTTGGCGGGGGCGGCGGCTATGGCTACACCTTC. Translated: CASSLGGGGGYGYTF. The V call is TRBV13, the J call TRBJ1-2, with TRBD1 as a possible D gene (6 bases). This CDR3 comprises 15 residues. In germline, CDR1 is PRHDT, CDR2 FYEKMQ (reference sequence). V gave up 5 bases and J gave up 4 bases, with 17 bases separating them.

On this clonotype itself: Just one base apart from a much larger clone, this may be a read error. This chain joins TRBV10-3 and TRBJ2-7, with 9 nucleotides matching TRBD2. CDR1 ENHRY and CDR2 SYGVKD come from the germline V gene. CDR3 size: 18 residues. Here the CDR3 reads CASSEEEKREVWVHEQYF. Written as DNA, the CDR3 is TGTGCCAGCAGTGAAGAAGAGAAGCGGGAGGTGTGGGTCCACGAGCAGTACTTC.

This clonotype occurred once. The CDR3 DNA reads TGTGCCAGCACACCGAAGCGGGGAGAGACCCAGTACTTC. This gives the protein CASTPKRGETQYF. The chain has TRBV7-9 and TRBJ2-5; 7 bases match TRBD2. Losses at the gene ends were 7 bases for V and 4 bases for J; bases not matched to a gene: 6. The CDR3 has 13 amino acids. Per germline, CDR1 SEHNR and CDR2 FQNEAQ (reference sequence).

This rearrangement joins TRBV19 to TRBJ2-6, with TRBD1 matching 7 bases. Germline CDR1 is LNHDA and CDR2 is SQIVND (reference sequence). V lost 1 base to trimming and J lost 4 bases; unmatched junction nucleotides: 4. This CDR3 contains 16 residues. The CDR3 loop is CASSIGQGFGANVLTF. In nucleotides, the CDR3 is TGTGCCAGTAGTATAGGACAGGGTTTCGGGGCCAACGTCCTGACTTTC. Complete variable domain (other parts from reference TRBV19 and TRBJ2-6): DGGITQSPKYLFRKEGQNVTLSCEQNLNHDAMYWYRQDPGQGLRLIYYSQIVNDFQKGDIAEGYSVSREKKESFPLTVTSAQKNPTAFYLCASSIGQGFGANVLTFGAGSRLTVL.

Of note for this clonotype: The DNA is left out, because the CDR3 cannot be placed on it with certainty; the CDR3 is given as TCRdb lists it. This chain uses TRBV19 with TRBJ1-5; TRBD1, the table's D call, was not compared with the DNA. The CDR3 contains 23 residues when both ends are counted. The germline V gene has CDR1 LNHDA and CDR2 SQIVND (reference sequence). CDR3 sequence reads: CASWTGNYGYTFGSGRNNQPQHF.

Many counts were recorded for this clonotype. The V gene is TRBV19, the J gene TRBJ1-5, with unresolved D. The germline CDR1 and CDR2 sequences are LNHDA and SQIVND (reference sequence). Between the trimmed V and J ends, which lost 4 bases and 0 bases, there was a span of 7 bases. The CDR3 length is 14 residues. CDR3 amino acids: CASSTAVSNQPQHF. The CDR3 bases are TGTGCCAGTAGTACAGCCGTTAGCAATCAGCCCCAGCATTTT.

A remark on this clonotype: Germline is not matched at one junction end, which may reflect a read error. The gene calls are TRBV10-3 and TRBJ2-6, with TRBD1 matching over 8 bases. Germline V gives CDR1 ENHRY, CDR2 SYGVKD. This CDR3 has 17 residues. The chain's CDR3 is CAISDQGQGFPQNTEAF. In DNA, the CDR3 is TGTGCCATCAGTGACCAAGGACAGGGCTTCCCTCAGAACACTGAAGCTTTC.

At least ten counts were recorded for this clonotype. The CDR3 protein is CAISAGTHYGYTF. CDR3 sequence (DNA): TGTGCCATCAGCGCCGGGACACACTATGGCTACACCTTC. The V call is TRBV10-3, the J call TRBJ1-2; D may be TRBD1 (6 bases). Per the germline V gene, CDR1 is ENHRY and CDR2 is SYGVKD. The CDR3 is made up of 13 amino acids. Trimming left V 6 bases short and J 3 bases short, with 11 bases between.

The J gene is TRBJ1-2, the V gene TRBV5-6; D gene uncertain. CDR3 size: 16 residues. V was trimmed by 5 bases and J by 4 bases, leaving 21 bases between them. Germline V lookup: CDR1 SGHDT, CDR2 YYEEEE. CDR3 region: CASRSVLVMGSYGYTF. DNA for the CDR3: TGTGCCAGCAGAAGCGTCTTGGTGATGGGCAGCTATGGCTACACCTTC.